Listed below are T cell receptor beta chains from one sample, sequenced in a study of Ad26.COV2.S vaccination and SARS-CoV-2 variants. Repertoires were generated with immunoSEQ multiplex PCR, while TCRdb's copy carries only in-frame clones and drops some. Counted here are about 480,000 clones, roughly 85% occurring once; the ten biggest clones make up around 13%. The sequencing used peripheral blood, collected in a trial of Ad26.COV2.S vaccine versus placebo. These receptors all stem from a person between 18 and 65 years old who received the Ad26.COV2.S COVID-19 vaccine or a placebo. The CDR3 runs from the conserved cysteine through the conserved F or W. Fields, in order: clone size, J gene, D gene, V gene, CDR3 protein, CDR3 DNA. The D gene is left open where the match is weak. A row's size may be missing; if present it is once, few, many or a size class.

size: .
J: TRBJ2-2
D: .
V: TRBV27
CDR3: CASSLTGAGELFF
DNA: TGTGCCAGCAGTTTAACGGGAGCCGGGGAGCTGTTTTTT

size: .
J: TRBJ1-3
D: .
V: TRBV15
CDR3: CATRKISGNTIYF
DNA: TGTGCCACCAGGAAGATCTCTGGAAACACCATATATTTT

size: .
J: TRBJ1-2
D: TRBD1
V: TRBV28
CDR3: CASSSIPGQYGYGYTF
DNA: TGTGCCAGCAGTTCCATACCGGGACAGTATGGTTATGGCTACACCTTC

size: .
J: TRBJ2-2
D: TRBD1
V: TRBV4-3
CDR3: CASGRTGATGELFF
DNA: TGCGCCAGCGGAAGAACAGGGGCCACCGGGGAGCTGTTTTTT

size: .
J: TRBJ2-5
D: .
V: TRBV25-1
CDR3: CASSQDRVASGETQYF
DNA: TGTGCCAGCAGTCAGGACAGGGTGGCTAGCGGTGAGACCCAGTACTTC

size: .
J: TRBJ2-1
D: .
V: TRBV7-9
CDR3: CASSTGPLNGGEQFF
DNA: TGTGCCAGCAGCACGGGACCACTAAACGGGGGTGAGCAGTTCTTC

size: few
J: TRBJ2-3
D: TRBD2
V: TRBV2
CDR3: CASSLAGTDTQYF
DNA: TGTGCCAGCTCGCTAGCGGGAACAGATACGCAGTATTTT

size: .
J: TRBJ2-1
D: TRBD2
V: TRBV14
CDR3: CASSPMSLAGTDNEQFF
DNA: TGTGCCAGCAGCCCAATGTCCCTAGCGGGGACTGACAATGAGCAGTTCTTC

size: .
J: TRBJ1-5
D: .
V: TRBV24-1
CDR3: CATSDPGQPQHF
DNA: TGTGCCACCAGTGATCCCGGACAGCCCCAGCATTTT

size: .
J: TRBJ2-7
D: TRBD2
V: TRBV7-2
CDR3: CASSQTLAGSSYEQYF
DNA: TGTGCCAGCAGCCAGACACTAGCGGGCAGCTCCTACGAGCAGTACTTC

size: .
J: TRBJ2-5
D: .
V: TRBV10-3
CDR3: CAIQTDTGETQYF
DNA: TGTGCCATTCAGACAGATACTGGGGAGACCCAGTACTTC

size: few
J: TRBJ1-2
D: TRBD1
V: TRBV3-1/TRBV3-2
CDR3: CASSPMTGIYGYTF
DNA: TGTGCCAGCAGCCCGATGACAGGGATCTATGGCTACACCTTC

size: .
J: TRBJ2-1
D: .
V: TRBV7-8
CDR3: CASSPGERRGFF
DNA: TGTGCCAGCAGCCCCGGGGAGAGACGAGGGTTCTTC

size: .
J: TRBJ2-3
D: .
V: TRBV9
CDR3: CASSVVGGPDTQYF
DNA: TGTGCCAGCAGCGTAGTGGGGGGTCCAGATACGCAGTATTTT

size: .
J: TRBJ1-3
D: TRBD1
V: TRBV3-1/TRBV3-2
CDR3: CASSGTARYSGNTIYF
DNA: TGTGCCAGCAGCGGGACAGCCCGTTACTCTGGAAACACCATATATTTT

size: once
J: TRBJ2-1
D: .
V: TRBV7-9
CDR3: CATRGQASYNEQFF
DNA: TGTGCCACCAGGGGTCAGGCGTCCTACAATGAGCAGTTCTTC

size: once
J: TRBJ2-1
D: TRBD2
V: TRBV2
CDR3: CASSPYLAGAYNEQFF
DNA: TGTGCCAGCAGTCCTTATCTAGCGGGAGCCTACAATGAGCAGTTCTTC

size: .
J: TRBJ2-5
D: TRBD2
V: TRBV5-4
CDR3: CASASGLIQETQYF
DNA: TGTGCCAGCGCTAGCGGACTAATCCAAGAGACCCAGTACTTC

size: .
J: TRBJ2-1
D: .
V: TRBV27
CDR3: CASSMQLGQSYNEQFF
DNA: TGTGCCAGCAGTATGCAACTAGGACAGTCCTACAATGAGCAGTTCTTC

size: .
J: TRBJ2-1
D: .
V: TRBV23-1
CDR3: CASSQFRPTMGDLNEQFF
DNA: TGCGCCAGCAGTCAATTCCGTCCGACAATGGGGGACCTAAATGAGCAGTTCTTC

size: once
J: TRBJ2-7
D: .
V: TRBV4-2
CDR3: CASSLSGAGDEQYF
DNA: TGTGCCAGCAGCCTATCCGGGGCAGGGGACGAGCAGTACTTC

size: .
J: TRBJ2-3
D: .
V: TRBV2
CDR3: CASKGGTNTDTQYF
DNA: TGTGCCAGCAAAGGGGGGACTAACACAGATACGCAGTATTTT

size: .
J: TRBJ2-3
D: .
V: TRBV24-1
CDR3: CATSDFPLDTQYF
DNA: TGTGCCACCAGTGATTTCCCCTTAGATACGCAGTATTTT

size: .
J: TRBJ1-2
D: .
V: TRBV6-1
CDR3: CASSELVTRRTNYGYTF
DNA: TGTGCCAGCAGTGAATTGGTGACGAGAAGGACTAACTATGGCTACACCTTC

size: .
J: TRBJ1-5
D: TRBD1
V: TRBV6-2/TRBV6-3
CDR3: CASSYANNPPGTGLSQPQHF
DNA: TGTGCCAGCAGTTACGCTAACAATCCGCCCGGGACAGGTTTGAGTCAGCCCCAGCATTTT

size: once
J: TRBJ2-3
D: TRBD1
V: TRBV29-1
CDR3: CSVPPGGQTDTQYF
DNA: TGCAGCGTTCCGCCAGGGGGCCAAACAGATACGCAGTATTTT